This T cell receptor beta chain stems from a study of blood T cell repertoires in COVID-19. Background on the study: Specimens from acute and convalescent COVID-19 originated in the United States, Italy and Spain. The analysed material was cDNA or gDNA that came from T cells, B-cell-depleted T cells, or PBMCs.

The CDR3 consists of 15 residues. V dropped 1 base and J dropped 1; count of bases not matched to a gene: 3. Per germline, CDR1 LGHNT and CDR2 FRNRAP. Assay used: immunoSEQ multiplex PCR; TCRdb lists only in-frame clones, some missing. Of 200,000 to 250,000 clones in the sample, 75% to 90% were seen once. The Seattle patients, enrolled during active infection, were followed longitudinally. The sample comprised peripheral blood. The chain employs TRBV12-5 and TRBJ1-1; 7 nucleotides align to TRBD1. The origin of this receptor is a man in his thirties or forties with COVID-19, enrolled during active disease. This CDR3 reads CASGLAQGTNTEAFF. The CDR3 nucleotides read TGTGCTAGTGGTTTGGCACAGGGGACGAACACTGAAGCTTTCTTT.